One T cell receptor beta chain is described in this entry. The record originates from a study of human thymus T cells. Corrective heart surgery yielded the resections from which the thymus tissue came. Some clones are missing from TCRdb's copy, which holds only in-frame ones; the method was immunoSEQ multiplex PCR. The sample comprises 70,000 to 75,000 clones, 95% of which are singletons, and approximately 0.031% rests with the top ten. Trimming took 5 bases from V and 6 from J, leaving 3 bases between them. Germline CDR1 SGHTS, CDR2 YDEGEE. The CDR3 is 9 amino acids. The clonotype was recovered from a girl under three years old with a congenital heart defect but otherwise immunologically healthy. The source material was thymus tissue. The rearrangement joins TRBV5-8 to TRBJ2-7, with no clear D. The CDR3 protein is CASRVEQYF. In nucleotides, the CDR3 is TGTGCCAGCAGGGTCGAGCAGTACTTC.